The 32 T cell receptor beta chains in this list originate from one sample, sequenced in a study of blood T cell repertoires in COVID-19. TCRdb's table, derived via immunoSEQ multiplex PCR, lists solely in-frame clones and lacks some. The sample lists 130,000 or so clones; approximately 90% were seen once. Sequenced material: peripheral blood. The receptors here all came from a human donor with COVID-19, enrolled during active disease. The donor label of this sample is uncertain.

The V and J genes are TRBV2 and TRBJ2-5; 10 bases agree with TRBD2. Per the germline V gene, CDR1 is SNHLY and CDR2 is FYNNEI. With V trimmed by 6 bases and J by 1 base, 2 bases remained unmatched. The CDR3 spans 14 residues. DNA for the CDR3: TGTGCCAGCAGAGCGGGGGGGGGCCAAGAGACCCAGTACTTC. Its protein is CASRAGGGQETQYF.

V is TRBV19 and J is TRBJ1-2, with 12 nucleotides matching TRBD1. The germline gives CDR1 LNHDA, CDR2 SQIVND (reference sequence). V lost 9 bases, J lost 3 bases, and 14 bases stayed unmatched. The CDR3 loop spans 17 amino acids. The CDR3 DNA follows: TGTGCCAGCTCAGCCGGGGACAGGGGGCGTCTGGACTATGGCTACACCTTC. Amino acid sequence: CASSAGDRGRLDYGYTF.

The rearrangement joins TRBV19 to TRBJ1-3; D is possibly TRBD1 (6 bases). V lost 3 bases and J lost 0, with 9 bases in between. CDR1 is LNHDA, CDR2 SQIVND, per germline (reference sequence). CDR3 size: 15 residues. CDR3 sequence reads: CASSIGQSSGNTIYF. CDR3 sequence (DNA): TGTGCCAGTAGTATTGGACAGTCCTCTGGAAACACCATATATTTT.

The V gene is TRBV13, the J gene TRBJ2-2; TRBD2 aligns across 7 bases. Germline V gives CDR1 PRHDT, CDR2 FYEKMQ (reference sequence). The CDR3 has 13 amino acids. Here the CDR3 reads CAAGRSNTGELFF. CDR3 sequence (DNA): TGTGCAGCGGGGCGCAGTAACACCGGGGAGCTGTTTTTT.

The chain is built from TRBV6-5 and TRBJ2-3, with 7 bases matching TRBD2. There are 14 residues in the CDR3. Germline lookup yields CDR1 MNHEY and CDR2 SVGAGI. V shed 6 bases and J 0 bases; nucleotides not matched to a gene: 3. The DNA for the CDR3 is TGTGCCAGCAGCAGACTAGCCAGCACAGATACGCAGTATTTT. Protein: CASSRLASTDTQYF.

The chain has TRBV6-5 and TRBJ1-1; 7 bases fit TRBD1. Germline V lookup: CDR1 MNHEY, CDR2 SVGAGI. Unmatched junction bases numbered 4, after V lost 5 bases and J lost 4 bases. CDR3 length: 13 residues. The CDR3: CASSRGGVTEAFF. The CDR3 DNA reads as TGTGCCAGCAGTAGAGGGGGCGTCACTGAAGCTTTCTTT.

This clone has only one observation. The V gene is TRBV5-8, the J gene TRBJ2-7, with 9 bases matching TRBD1. Germline assignment: CDR1 SGHTS and CDR2 YDEGEE. The CDR3 loop spans 15 amino acids. V gave up 4 bases and J gave up 3 bases; unmatched junction bases: 8. Written as DNA, the CDR3 is TGTGCCAGCAGCCAGACAGGGGGATACCTCTACGAGCAGTACTTC. This codes for CASSQTGGYLYEQYF.

J is TRBJ1-4 and V is TRBV25-1; D unresolved. The germline CDR1 and CDR2 sequences are MGHDK and SYGVNS. This CDR3 spans 14 amino acids. V dropped 3 bases and J dropped 1 base, with 6 bases sitting between them. DNA of the CDR3: TGTGCCAGCAGTGAGCCCGGAACTAATGAAAAACTGTTTTTT. Its protein is CASSEPGTNEKLFF. Supplemented by reference TRBV25-1 and TRBJ1-4, the full variable domain reads EADIYQTPRYLVIGTGKKITLECSQTMGHDKMYWYQQDPGMELHLIHYSYGVNSTEKGDLSSESTVSRIRTEHFPLTLESARPSHTSQYLCASSEPGTNEKLFFGSGTQLSVL.

The chain combines TRBV9 with TRBJ1-2; weak D call: TRBD1 (5 bases). The CDR3 has 14 amino acids. Per germline, CDR1 SGDLS and CDR2 YYNGEE. The V end lost 3 bases, the J end lost 8 bases, and 17 bases lay between the germline ends. CDR3 amino acids: CASSATGADGGYTF. The CDR3 DNA follows: TGTGCCAGCAGCGCTACTGGGGCAGACGGAGGCTACACCTTC.

V and J are TRBV6-5 and TRBJ1-1, with D possibly TRBD1 on 6 matching bases. Deletions cut 4 bases from V and 1 base from J, with 10 bases between. Germline assignment: CDR1 MNHEY and CDR2 SVGAGI. The CDR3 contains 14 residues. Written as DNA, the CDR3 is TGTGCCAGCAGTTCACTACAGGGGAACACTGAAGCTTTCTTT. Translated, it gives CASSSLQGNTEAFF.

This clone has just one count. This chain connects TRBV7-3 to TRBJ2-5; 7 bases fit TRBD2. CDR1 SGHTA and CDR2 FQGTGA come from the germline V gene. The CDR3 covers 14 residues. Trimming took 0 bases from V and 5 from J; bases not matched to a gene: 3. As DNA, the CDR3 is TGTGCCAGCAGCTTAACAGCGGGGAGGGAGACCCAGTACTTC. Translated: CASSLTAGRETQYF.

This rearrangement joins TRBV7-9 to TRBJ2-7; D is perhaps TRBD1 (6 bases). The germline gives CDR1 SEHNR, CDR2 FQNEAQ (reference sequence). There are 15 residues in the CDR3. V dropped 1 base and J dropped 0 bases, with 10 bases sitting between them. CDR3 region: CASSLGTESSYEQYF. The CDR3, as DNA: TGTGCCAGCAGCTTAGGGACAGAGAGCTCCTACGAGCAGTACTTC.

The CDR3 DNA is TGTGCCAGCAGCTTGGCTTCGAGTTCCTACGAGCAGTACTTC. Protein: CASSLASSSYEQYF. The chain has TRBV5-5 and TRBJ2-7, with D uncertain. Trimming pared 0 bases from V and 1 base from J, leaving 8 bases between. Germline lookup yields CDR1 SGHKS and CDR2 YYEKEE (reference sequence). CDR3 length: 14 amino acids.

This clone appeared once. The V gene is TRBV19, the J gene TRBJ2-7; possible D gene TRBD1, 6 bases. V dropped 5 bases and J dropped 5 bases, with 13 bases sitting between them. In germline, CDR1 is LNHDA, CDR2 SQIVND (reference sequence). The CDR3 consists of 13 residues. The CDR3 region is CASSLQGSDEQYF. The CDR3 DNA reads TGTGCCAGTAGTTTACAGGGATCCGACGAGCAGTACTTC.

The rearrangement links TRBV5-6 to TRBJ1-3, with D perhaps matching TRBD1 (5 bases). Per the germline V gene, CDR1 is SGHDT and CDR2 is YYEEEE. Trimming removed 7 bases at V and 3 bases at J, with 17 bases between. This CDR3 contains 15 residues. CDR3 loop: CASGPQGFDGNTIYF. CDR3 DNA: TGTGCCAGCGGACCCCAGGGATTTGATGGAAACACCATATATTTT.

The chain uses TRBV24-1 and TRBJ1-2; D is possibly TRBD1 (6 bases). CDR3 length: 14 residues. Germline assignment: CDR1 KGHDR and CDR2 SFDVKD. Trimming cost V 3 bases and J 13 bases, with 20 bases left between them. CDR3 in DNA: TGTGCCACCAGTGATCTAAGACAGGCGGACGTCTCCACCTTC. Protein product: CATSDLRQADVSTF.

The chain employs TRBV12-3 or TRBV12-4 and TRBJ1-1; D possibly corresponds to TRBD1 (6 bases). V was shortened by 8 bases and J by 1 base, with 11 bases between the two germline ends. The CDR3 totals 13 residues. This CDR3 is CASRRGQNTEAFF. The CDR3, as DNA: TGTGCCAGCCGCAGGGGCCAGAACACTGAAGCTTTCTTT.

The rearrangement links TRBV11-2 to TRBJ1-5, with 8 bases fitting TRBD1. Germline assignment: CDR1 SGHAT and CDR2 FQNNGV. This CDR3 is built from 15 residues. The junction had 7 bases not matched to a gene; V was cut back by 5 bases and J by 4 bases. The DNA of the CDR3 is TGTGCCAGCAGCGGAACAGGGGGTCCTAATCAGCCCCAGCATTTT. This sequence encodes CASSGTGGPNQPQHF.

The J gene is TRBJ1-4, the V gene TRBV18; unclear D gene. The germline V gene has CDR1 KGHSH and CDR2 LQKENI. V lost 3 bases and J 6 bases, leaving 11 bases between the germline ends. The CDR3 length is 14 residues. CDR3 sequence reads: CASSPAREHEKLFF. The CDR3 bases are TGTGCCAGCTCACCTGCGCGGGAACATGAAAAACTGTTTTTT.

This clone showed up just once. The chain links TRBV7-9 to TRBJ1-2, with D possibly being TRBD1 (6 bases). The length of the CDR3 is 14 residues. V was clipped by 3 bases and J by 8 bases, with 16 bases between them. CDR1 and CDR2 from the germline V gene are SEHNR and FQNEAQ (reference sequence). The CDR3 here is CASSLQGFPHGYTF. The CDR3 DNA follows: TGTGCCAGCAGCTTGCAGGGGTTCCCCCACGGCTACACCTTC.

This chain connects TRBV7-7 to TRBJ1-1; D is uncertain. This CDR3 spans 13 amino acids. V lost 5 bases and J 5 bases, leaving 12 bases between the germline ends. The V gene's germline CDR1 is SSHAT and CDR2 FNYEAQ (reference sequence). The CDR3 DNA reads as TGTGCCAGCAGCGTATTAGAGGAAACTGAAGCTTTCTTT. It encodes CASSVLEETEAFF.

This clone was counted once. The chain is built from TRBV5-6 and TRBJ2-3, with a possible D match to TRBD2 (6 bases). Trimming stripped 4 bases from V and 2 bases from J, with 20 bases between. This CDR3 region has 17 residues. Germline V gene data show CDR1 as SGHDT and CDR2 as YYEEEE. CDR3 DNA: TGTGCCAGCAGCGAATGGGGGACTCTACGATTCACAGATACGCAGTATTTT. Encoded protein: CASSEWGTLRFTDTQYF.

The V gene is TRBV28, the J gene TRBJ1-1, with D possibly TRBD1 on 5 matching bases. V lost 3 bases to trimming and J lost 1 base, with 9 bases between them. Germline values: CDR1 MDHEN, CDR2 SYDVKM. The CDR3 contains 14 residues. The CDR3 coding sequence is TGTGCCAGCAGTTTTCCCGGACAGAACACTGAAGCTTTCTTT. Translating it yields CASSFPGQNTEAFF.

The V and J genes are TRBV25-1 and TRBJ1-4; D is perhaps TRBD1 (6 bases). In germline, CDR1 is MGHDK, CDR2 SYGVNS. CDR3 size: 18 residues. Trimming cost V 0 bases and J 0 bases, with 14 bases left between them. CDR3 DNA: TGTGCCAGCAGTGAATATGCAGGACAGCCTTCAACTAATGAAAAACTGTTTTTT. Its protein is CASSEYAGQPSTNEKLFF.

The rearrangement uses TRBV5-4 and TRBJ1-1, with D unresolved. Trimming took off 2 bases at V and 6 bases at J, with 8 bases between the two ends. CDR1 and CDR2 (germline): SGHNT, YYREEE (reference sequence). This CDR3 is 12 amino acids long. The CDR3 coding sequence is TGTGCCAGCAGCTTTGGCGGCGCTGAAGCTTTCTTT. It specifies CASSFGGAEAFF.

This chain connects TRBV5-1 to TRBJ2-2, with D possibly TRBD1 on 6 matching bases. CDR1 SGHRS and CDR2 YFSETQ come from the germline V gene. The CDR3 sequence is 17 residues long. V lost 0 bases, J lost 1 base, and 13 bases lay in between. Written as DNA, the CDR3 is TGCGCCAGCAGCTTGGTTTCGAGGGGGAGGAACACCGGGGAGCTGTTTTTT. It yields the protein CASSLVSRGRNTGELFF.

This clone was picked up one time. This rearrangement joins TRBV7-6 to TRBJ2-1, with 8 bases lining up with TRBD1. From germline, CDR1 is SGHVS and CDR2 FNYEAQ. CDR3 length: 17 residues. Trimming cost V 1 base and J 7 bases; bases outside gene matches: 12. CDR3 region: CASSLGYYRDRRNEQFF. CDR3 in DNA: TGTGCCAGCAGCTTAGGCTACTACAGGGACAGGCGAAATGAGCAGTTCTTC.

This clone has just a few counts. The chain uses TRBV16 and TRBJ1-5; 7 bases are a match to TRBD1. The CDR3 contains 16 residues. CDR1 and CDR2 from the germline V gene are KGHSY and FQNENV. Trimming took 1 base from V and 11 from J; bases not matched to a gene: 14. The CDR3 spells CASSQFGGGDEGTQHF. The CDR3 region has the DNA TGTGCCAGCAGCCAATTCGGAGGGGGCGACGAGGGGACCCAGCATTTT.

This clone was picked up one time. The chain carries TRBV5-1 and TRBJ2-3; a weak D match, TRBD1 (5 bases). The V and J ends lost 0 bases and 3 bases respectively, with 14 bases between them. The CDR3 is made up of 16 amino acids. The germline CDR1 and CDR2 sequences are SGHRS and YFSETQ. CDR3 loop: CASSLEGRVMTDTQYF. CDR3 nucleotide sequence: TGCGCCAGCAGCTTGGAAGGCAGGGTGATGACAGATACGCAGTATTTT.

This chain connects TRBV7-8 to TRBJ2-6; perhaps TRBD2 as D (7 bases). This CDR3 contains 19 residues. Trimming removed 1 base at V and 0 bases at J, with 16 bases between. CDR1 is SGHVS and CDR2 is FQNEAQ in the germline V gene. CDR3 sequence: CASSLVGGVLSSGANVLTF. The CDR3 DNA follows: TGTGCCAGCAGCTTAGTAGGGGGGGTCTTGAGCTCTGGGGCCAACGTCCTGACTTTC.

In DNA form, the CDR3 reads TGCAGTGCTAGTACAGGGCTCGAGCAGTACTTC. It translates to CSASTGLEQYF. This chain joins TRBV20-1 and TRBJ2-7; D is perhaps TRBD1 (6 bases). The germline V and J ends were trimmed by 3 bases and 6 bases, with 9 bases remaining between them. The CDR3 runs 11 residues. From germline, CDR1 is DFQATT and CDR2 SNEGSKA (reference sequence).

This clone has a handful of counts. V and J are TRBV5-1 and TRBJ2-2; 7 bases match TRBD2. The CDR3 length is 13 residues. After removal of 4 bases from V and 7 bases from J, the junction contained 4 bases not matched to a gene. Germline lookup yields CDR1 SGHRS and CDR2 YFSETQ. CDR3 nucleotide sequence: TGCGCCAGCAGCAGGGACTACAACGGGGAGCTGTTTTTT. Protein: CASSRDYNGELFF.